The following is a T cell receptor (beta chain) sequence with its context. Its matching antigen is unknown. Per germline, CDR1 SEHNR and CDR2 FQNEAQ (reference sequence). Between the trimmed V and J ends, which lost 1 base and 5 bases, there was a span of 11 bases. The CDR3 is made up of 15 amino acids. The data were taken from a study of T cells in Graves' hyperthyroidism and ophthalmopathy. Overall study findings and caveats: The model made its ophthalmopathy prediction, and onset followed a median around 6.9 months later.

There were TCR beta CDR3 regions amplified from RNA transcripts. Carried out on the TCR CDR3, a first-round RT-PCR used the HTBI primer set. One entry per CDR3 protein results from TCRdb running MiXCR on the multiplex PCR reads. Among about 510,000 distinct CDR3 sequences listed, 40% to 50% were seen once. This receptor was obtained from an adult woman with Graves' disease, either hyperthyroidism or ophthalmopathy (not recorded which). This chain uses TRBV7-9 with TRBJ1-4, with D perhaps matching TRBD1 (5 bases). Source material: peripheral blood or thyroid tissue (not recorded which). CDR3 protein: CASSLEARENEKLFF. As DNA, the CDR3 is TGTGCCAGCAGCTTAGAGGCCAGGGAAAATGAAAAACTGTTTTTT. Full variable domain (outside the CDR3, taken from reference TRBV7-9 and TRBJ1-4): DTGVSQNPRHKITKRGQNVTFRCDPISEHNRLYWYRQTLGQGPEFLTYFQNEAQLEKSRLLSDRFSAERPKGSFSTLEIQRTEQGDSAMYLCASSLEARENEKLFFGSGTQLSVL.